This note documents a single TCR beta chain sequence. This clone appeared once. Its antigen is still unknown. No base-level quality is on record; no much larger clone is a single base apart. This sample is drawn from a study of blood T cell repertoires in COVID-19 (dated by TCRdb to about 2020). For the study in its entirety: Collaborator samples came from the United States, Italy and Spain and covered acute and convalescent phases of COVID-19. Subjects who had been exposed to COVID-19, were actively infected with it, or had recovered from it provided the deeply sampled blood TCRbeta repertoires that made up the dataset. Where available, HLA class I and class II types were taken from metadata supplied by the sample provider and were not determined by assay-based typing. The repertoires were released in a freely available public database meant as a resource for research on the immune response to SARS-CoV-2. The material from the prospective study consisted of cDNA or gDNA derived from T cells, B-cell-depleted T cells, or PBMCs. Sample metadata almost always included a de-identified subject ID, COVID-19 status, age in years and sex. The samples were drawn from two sources: the first 160 participants of the ongoing ImmuneRACE study, and some 1,300 subjects contributed by 6 global collaborators. General study outcomes and caveats: How much clinical and demographic metadata was included differed by source and by participant, and the metadata was provided uncurated.

Participants in the prospective study were enrolled through a virtual design, were aged roughly 18 to 90 years, and lived in under 25 United States geographic areas. To assign participants to cohorts, the prospective study relied on clinical history that participants themselves reported in a screening survey and a study questionnaire. Each participant in the prospective study had whole blood, serum and a nasopharyngeal or oropharyngeal swab collected by mobile phlebotomists. Additional blood draws and questionnaires over an approximately 2-month period could optionally be provided by prospective study participants. Before DNA extraction, prospective study blood samples were shipped either frozen or at room temperature. The CDR3 spans 13 residues, from the cysteine through the phenylalanine. Left in the record is the CDR3 DNA by itself, 39 bases read in frame from the first base. Trimming removed 5 bases from V and 2 bases from J; the gene matches leave 2 bases unexplained. CDR1 and CDR2 are read off the germline V gene as MDHEN and SYDVKM.

TCRbeta CDR3 regions were amplified from genomic DNA by means of the immunoSEQ Assay, a bias-controlled multiplex PCR. The authors processed their data as follows. Within the assay, amplification of reference gene primers was used to estimate how many nucleated cells each sample contained. To quantify the absolute abundance of each unique TCRbeta CDR3 rearrangement, sequence reads were collapsed and filtered. Productive Simpson clonality was computed per sample as the square root of Simpson's diversity index over productive rearrangements. What TCRdb holds here is the immuneACCESS table cut down to in-frame rearrangements. Part of the clones is not present; checked against another copy, under half of the missing clones reflect an unresolved V gene, and the others are unexplained. V, J and clone size derive from that table, while D and trimming were established from the DNA sequence. Within this sample are 200,000 to 250,000 clones, with roughly 86% of them counted one time only. The ten most abundant clones make up around a tenth of the sample.

The sequenced material came from PBMCs or T cells enriched from blood (not recorded which). The V and J genes are TRBV28 and TRBJ1-1; TRBD1 fits 7 bases in the junction. This clonotype was obtained from a young man with acute COVID-19. The CDR3 reads as follows: CASSPGGNTEAFF. The DNA sequence is given as TGTGCCAGCAGTCCAGGGGGTAACACTGAAGCTTTCTTT. Where the CDR3 stops, the reference TRBV28 and TRBJ1-1 genes take over; the full variable domain is DVKVTQSSRYLVKRTGEKVFLECVQDMDHENMFWYRQDPGLGLRLIYFSYDVKMKEKGDIPEGYSVSREKKERFSLILESASTNQTSMYLCASSPGGNTEAFFGQGTRLTVV.